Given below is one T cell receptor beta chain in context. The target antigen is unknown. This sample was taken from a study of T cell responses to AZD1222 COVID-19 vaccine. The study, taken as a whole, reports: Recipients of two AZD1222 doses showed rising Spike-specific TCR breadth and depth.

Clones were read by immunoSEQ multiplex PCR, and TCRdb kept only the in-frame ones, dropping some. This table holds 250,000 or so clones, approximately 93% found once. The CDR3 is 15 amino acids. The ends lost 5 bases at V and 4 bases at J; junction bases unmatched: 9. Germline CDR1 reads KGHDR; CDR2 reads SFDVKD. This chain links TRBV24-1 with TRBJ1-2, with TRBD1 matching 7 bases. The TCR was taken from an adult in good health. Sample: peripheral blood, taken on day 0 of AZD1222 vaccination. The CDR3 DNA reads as TGTGCCACCAGTGCCAGACAGGGCGTCAGCTATGGCTACACCTTC. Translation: CATSARQGVSYGYTF.